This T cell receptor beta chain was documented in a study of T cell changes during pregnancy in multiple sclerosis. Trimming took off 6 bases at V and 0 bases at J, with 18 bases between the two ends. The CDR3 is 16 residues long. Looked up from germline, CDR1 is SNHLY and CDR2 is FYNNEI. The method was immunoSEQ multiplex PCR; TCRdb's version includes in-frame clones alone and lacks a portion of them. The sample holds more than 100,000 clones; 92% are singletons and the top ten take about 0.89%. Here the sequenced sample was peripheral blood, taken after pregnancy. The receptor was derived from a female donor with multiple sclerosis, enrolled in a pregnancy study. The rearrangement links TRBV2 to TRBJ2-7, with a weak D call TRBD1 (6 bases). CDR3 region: CASRPLPGASSYEQYF. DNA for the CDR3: TGTGCCAGCAGGCCCCTCCCAGGGGCGAGCTCCTACGAGCAGTACTTC. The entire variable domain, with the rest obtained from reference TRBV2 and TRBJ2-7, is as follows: EPEVTQTPSHQVTQMGQEVILRCVPISNHLYFYWYRQILGQKVEFLVSFYNNEISEKSEIFDDQFSVERPDGSNFTLKIRSTKLEDSAMYFCASRPLPGASSYEQYFGPGTRLTVT.